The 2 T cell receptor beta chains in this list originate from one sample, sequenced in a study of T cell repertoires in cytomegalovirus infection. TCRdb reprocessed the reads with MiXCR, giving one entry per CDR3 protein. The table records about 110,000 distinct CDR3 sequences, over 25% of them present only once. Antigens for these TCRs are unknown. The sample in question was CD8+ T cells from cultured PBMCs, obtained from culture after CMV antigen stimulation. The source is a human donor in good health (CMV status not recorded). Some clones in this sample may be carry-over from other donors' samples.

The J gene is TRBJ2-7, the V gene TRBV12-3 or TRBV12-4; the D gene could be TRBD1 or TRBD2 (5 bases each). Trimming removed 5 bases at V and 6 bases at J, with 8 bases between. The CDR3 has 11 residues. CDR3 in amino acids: CASSPGAEQYF. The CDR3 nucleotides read TGTGCCAGCAGTCCCGGGGCCGAGCAGTACTTC.

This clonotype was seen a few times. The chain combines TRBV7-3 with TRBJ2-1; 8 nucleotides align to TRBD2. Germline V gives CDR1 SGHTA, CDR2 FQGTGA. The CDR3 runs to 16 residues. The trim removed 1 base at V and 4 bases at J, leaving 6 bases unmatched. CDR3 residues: CASSLRAGGLYNEQFF. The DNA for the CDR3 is TGTGCCAGCAGCTTAAGGGCGGGGGGCCTATACAATGAGCAGTTCTTC.